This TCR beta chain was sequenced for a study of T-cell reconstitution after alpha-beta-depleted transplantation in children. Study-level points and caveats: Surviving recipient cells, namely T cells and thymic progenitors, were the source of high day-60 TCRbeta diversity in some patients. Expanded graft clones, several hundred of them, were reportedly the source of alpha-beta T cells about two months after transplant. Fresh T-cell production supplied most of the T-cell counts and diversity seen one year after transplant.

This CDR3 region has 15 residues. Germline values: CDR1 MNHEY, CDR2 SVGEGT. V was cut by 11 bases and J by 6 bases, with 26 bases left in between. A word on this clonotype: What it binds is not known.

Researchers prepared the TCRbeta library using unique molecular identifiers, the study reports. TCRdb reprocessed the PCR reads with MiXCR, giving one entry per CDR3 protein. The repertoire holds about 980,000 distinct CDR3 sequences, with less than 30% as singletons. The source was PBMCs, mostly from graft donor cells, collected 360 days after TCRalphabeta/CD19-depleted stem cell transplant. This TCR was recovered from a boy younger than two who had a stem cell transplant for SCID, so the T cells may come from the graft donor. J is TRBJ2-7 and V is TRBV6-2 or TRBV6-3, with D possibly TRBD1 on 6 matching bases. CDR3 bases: TGTGCCCTCAGCGGAGACAGGAGGCCGGTCCGCGAGCAGTACTTC. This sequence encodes CALSGDRRPVREQYF.